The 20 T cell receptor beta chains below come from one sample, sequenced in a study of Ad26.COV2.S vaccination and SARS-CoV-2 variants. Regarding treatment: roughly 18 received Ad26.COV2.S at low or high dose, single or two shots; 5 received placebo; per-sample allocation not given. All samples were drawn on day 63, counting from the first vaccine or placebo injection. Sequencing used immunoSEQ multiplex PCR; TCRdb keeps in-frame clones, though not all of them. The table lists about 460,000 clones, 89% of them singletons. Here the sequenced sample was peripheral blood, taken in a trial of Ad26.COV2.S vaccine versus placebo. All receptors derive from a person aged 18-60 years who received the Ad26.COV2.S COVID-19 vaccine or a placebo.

CDR3 DNA: TGTGCCAGCAGCCAAGCTCTAGCGGGGAGCTCCTACGAGCAGTACTTC. It is translated as CASSQALAGSSYEQYF. This sequence joins TRBV4-2 and TRBJ2-7; 9 positions match TRBD2. Losses at the gene ends were 1 base for V and 0 bases for J; bases not matched to a gene: 4. The CDR3 is 16 amino acids. The germline V gene has CDR1 LGHNA and CDR2 YNFKEQ.

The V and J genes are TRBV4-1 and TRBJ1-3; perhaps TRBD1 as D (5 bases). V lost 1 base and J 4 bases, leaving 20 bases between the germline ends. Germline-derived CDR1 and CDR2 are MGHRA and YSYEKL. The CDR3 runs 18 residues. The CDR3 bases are TGCGCCAGCAGCCAAGGGAGCTGGGGGTCAGCTACAGGAAACACCATATATTTT. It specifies CASSQGSWGSATGNTIYF.

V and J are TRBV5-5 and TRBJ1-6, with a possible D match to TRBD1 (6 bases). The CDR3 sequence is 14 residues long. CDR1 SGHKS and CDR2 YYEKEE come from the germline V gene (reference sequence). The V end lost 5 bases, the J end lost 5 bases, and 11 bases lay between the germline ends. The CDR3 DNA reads TGTGCCAGCAGTTCGGGACAAGATAATTCACCCCTCCACTTT. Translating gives CASSSGQDNSPLHF.

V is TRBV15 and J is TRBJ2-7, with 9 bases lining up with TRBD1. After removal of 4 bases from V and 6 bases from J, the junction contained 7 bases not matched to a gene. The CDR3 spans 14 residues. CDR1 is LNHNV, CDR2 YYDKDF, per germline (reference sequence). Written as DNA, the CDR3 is TGTGCCACCAGCACGGGGACAGGGAACAGCGAGCAGTACTTC. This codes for CATSTGTGNSEQYF.

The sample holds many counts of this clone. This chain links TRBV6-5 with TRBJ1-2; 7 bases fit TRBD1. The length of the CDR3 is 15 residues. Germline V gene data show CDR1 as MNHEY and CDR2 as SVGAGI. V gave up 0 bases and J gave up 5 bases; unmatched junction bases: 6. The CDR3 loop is CASSYSEQGIYGYTF. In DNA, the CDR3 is TGTGCCAGCAGTTACTCGGAACAGGGGATTTATGGCTACACCTTC.

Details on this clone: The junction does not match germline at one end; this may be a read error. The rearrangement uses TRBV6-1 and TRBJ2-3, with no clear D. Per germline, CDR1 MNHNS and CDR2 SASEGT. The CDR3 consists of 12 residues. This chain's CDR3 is CASREGTDTQYF. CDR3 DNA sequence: TGTGCCAGCAGAGAAGGCACAGATACGCAGTATTTT.

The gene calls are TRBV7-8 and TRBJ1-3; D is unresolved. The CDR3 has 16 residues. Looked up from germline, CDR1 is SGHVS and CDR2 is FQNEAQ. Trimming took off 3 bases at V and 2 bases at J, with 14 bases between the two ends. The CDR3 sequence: CASSLTNPRPGNTIYF. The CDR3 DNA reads TGTGCCAGCAGCTTGACTAACCCTAGGCCTGGAAACACCATATATTTT.

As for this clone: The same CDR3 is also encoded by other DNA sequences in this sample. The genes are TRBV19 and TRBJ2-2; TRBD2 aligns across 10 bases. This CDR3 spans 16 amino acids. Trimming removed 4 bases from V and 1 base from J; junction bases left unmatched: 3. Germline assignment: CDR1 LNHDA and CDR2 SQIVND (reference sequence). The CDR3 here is CASSRWTSGNTGELFF. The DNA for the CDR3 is TGTGCCAGTAGTAGGTGGACTAGCGGGAACACCGGGGAGCTGTTTTTT.

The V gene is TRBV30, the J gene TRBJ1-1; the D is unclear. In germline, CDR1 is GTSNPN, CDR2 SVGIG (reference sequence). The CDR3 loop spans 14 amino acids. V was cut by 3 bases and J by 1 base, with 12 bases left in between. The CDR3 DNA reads TGTGCCTGGAGGGGCGAGGTTTCGAACACTGAAGCTTTCTTT. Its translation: CAWRGEVSNTEAFF.

The CDR3, as DNA: TGTGCCAGCAGTTTCGGGGCTGGAAACACCATATATTTT. It yields the protein CASSFGAGNTIYF. This sequence joins TRBV27 and TRBJ1-3, with D uncertain. The germline CDR1 and CDR2 sequences are MNHEY and SMNVEV (reference sequence). This CDR3 spans 13 amino acids. With 3 bases removed from V and 2 bases from J, the gap between germline ends came to 5 bases.

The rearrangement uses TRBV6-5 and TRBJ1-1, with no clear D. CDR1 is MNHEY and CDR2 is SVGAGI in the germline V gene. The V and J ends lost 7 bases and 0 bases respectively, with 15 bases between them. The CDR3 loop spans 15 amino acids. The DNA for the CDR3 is TGTGCCAGCACGTGGGCCGTTCGTATGAACACTGAAGCTTTCTTT. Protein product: CASTWAVRMNTEAFF.

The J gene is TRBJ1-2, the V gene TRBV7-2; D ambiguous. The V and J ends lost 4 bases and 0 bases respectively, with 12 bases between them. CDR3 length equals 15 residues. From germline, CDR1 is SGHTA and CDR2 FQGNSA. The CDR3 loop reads CASSSKLGTNYGYTF. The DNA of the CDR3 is TGTGCCAGCAGCTCTAAGCTCGGGACTAACTATGGCTACACCTTC.

CDR3 sequence (DNA): TGCGCCAGCAGCGGGACTAGCCGGAATGAGCAGTTCTTC. This encodes CASSGTSRNEQFF. The chain has TRBV5-1 and TRBJ2-1, with 9 bases matching TRBD2. Germline lookup yields CDR1 SGHRS and CDR2 YFSETQ. CDR3 length: 13 amino acids. Trimming at V came to 4 bases and at J to 7 bases, leaving 3 bases not matched to a gene.

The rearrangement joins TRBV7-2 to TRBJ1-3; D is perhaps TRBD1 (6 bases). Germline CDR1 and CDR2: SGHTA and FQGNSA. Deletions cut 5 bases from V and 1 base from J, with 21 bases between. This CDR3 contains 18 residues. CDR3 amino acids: CASSLSIQGSRSGNTIYF. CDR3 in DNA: TGTGCCAGCAGCCTGAGCATACAGGGTAGCCGGTCTGGAAACACCATATATTTT.

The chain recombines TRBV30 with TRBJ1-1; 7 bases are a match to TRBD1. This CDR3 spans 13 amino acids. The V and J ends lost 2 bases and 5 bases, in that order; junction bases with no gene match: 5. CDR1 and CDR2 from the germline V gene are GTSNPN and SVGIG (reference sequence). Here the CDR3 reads CAWSPTGRTEAFF. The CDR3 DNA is TGTGCCTGGAGTCCGACAGGGCGGACTGAAGCTTTCTTT.

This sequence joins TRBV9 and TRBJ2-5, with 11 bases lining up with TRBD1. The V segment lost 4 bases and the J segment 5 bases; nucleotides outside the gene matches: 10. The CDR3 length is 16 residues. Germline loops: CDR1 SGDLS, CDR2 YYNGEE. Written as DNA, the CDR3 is TGTGCCAGCAGCCTCCGGACAGGGGGCGAACTGGAGACCCAGTACTTC. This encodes CASSLRTGGELETQYF.

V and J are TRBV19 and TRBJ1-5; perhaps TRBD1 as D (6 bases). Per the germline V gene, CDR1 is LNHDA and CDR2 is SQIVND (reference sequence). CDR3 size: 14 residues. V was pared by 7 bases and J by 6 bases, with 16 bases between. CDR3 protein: CASTKGQGSQPQHF. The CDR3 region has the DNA TGTGCCAGTACCAAGGGGCAGGGGAGTCAGCCCCAGCATTTT.

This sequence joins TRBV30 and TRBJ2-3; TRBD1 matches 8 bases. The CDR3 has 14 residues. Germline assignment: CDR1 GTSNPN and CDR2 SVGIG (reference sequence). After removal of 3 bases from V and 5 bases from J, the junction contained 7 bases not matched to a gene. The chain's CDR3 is CAWSLGQGIDTQYF. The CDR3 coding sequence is TGTGCCTGGAGCCTAGGACAGGGAATAGATACGCAGTATTTT.

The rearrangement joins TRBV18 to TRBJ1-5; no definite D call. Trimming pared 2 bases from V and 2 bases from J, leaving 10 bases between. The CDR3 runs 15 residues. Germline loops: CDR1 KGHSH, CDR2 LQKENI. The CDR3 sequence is CASSPSGPGNQPQHF. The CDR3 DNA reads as TGTGCCAGCTCACCATCAGGACCGGGCAATCAGCCCCAGCATTTT.

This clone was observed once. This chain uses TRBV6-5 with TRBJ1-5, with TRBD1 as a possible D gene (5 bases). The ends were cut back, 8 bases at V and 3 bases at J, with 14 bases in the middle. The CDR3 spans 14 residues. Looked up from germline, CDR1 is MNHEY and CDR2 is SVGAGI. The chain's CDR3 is CASSTEPNNQPQHF. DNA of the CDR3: TGTGCCAGCTCGACAGAACCAAACAATCAGCCCCAGCATTTT.